These T cell receptor beta chains were read from a single sample in a study of response to subunit inactivated influenza vaccine. MiXCR, run by TCRdb on the RT-PCR reads, gives a single entry per CDR3 protein. The sample lists more than 250,000 distinct CDR3 sequences; 21% were seen once. The sample in question was PBMCs from blood, obtained approximately 22 months after vaccination. These receptors all stem from a man in his fifties or sixties who received an inactivated influenza vaccine. The conserved cysteine and the conserved F or W are not part of the CDR3 here. Size is omitted from some rows. Given values are once, few, many or a class for expanded clones.

CDR3: ASRSRFNQPQH
size: -
V: TRBV6-1
length: 11

CDR3: ASSQNGGRNEQY
size: few
V: TRBV3-1
length: 12

CDR3: ASRPTGNADIQY
size: -
V: TRBV2
length: 12

CDR3: ASSQGGIMTEAF
size: -
V: TRBV3-1
length: 12

CDR3: AISESMQREFRSYNEQF
size: -
V: TRBV10-3
length: 17

CDR3: ASSSYTRLAGVPGELF
size: -
V: TRBV14
length: 16

CDR3: SVRGQMNTEAF
size: -
V: TRBV29-1
length: 11

CDR3: ASSSYPSGLPLH
size: few
V: TRBV27
length: 12

CDR3: ASTKKGQNSNQPQH
size: -
V: TRBV19
length: 14

CDR3: ASSLEGGLTDTQY
size: -
V: TRBV4-3
length: 13

CDR3: ASSLVDGAFYEQY
size: -
V: TRBV11-1
length: 13

CDR3: SARSPTGGLQY
size: many
V: TRBV20-1
length: 11

CDR3: ASSVGEGVVEKLF
size: -
V: TRBV9
length: 13

CDR3: ASSAWFAQGGGYT
size: few
V: TRBV7-2
length: 13

CDR3: ASSPVMGNSPLH
size: few
V: TRBV14
length: 12

CDR3: ASSQVRGALF
size: -
V: TRBV3-1
length: 10

CDR3: ASSSYRDQPQH
size: many
V: TRBV7-2
length: 11

CDR3: ASSLYPNRAYNEQF
size: -
V: TRBV27
length: 14

CDR3: SAHPTGREQF
size: -
V: TRBV29-1
length: 10

CDR3: AAAGQGFHEQY
size: few
V: TRBV7-9
length: 11

CDR3: ASSIMAGETQY
size: few
V: TRBV19
length: 11

CDR3: ATSNLLATNEQF
size: -
V: TRBV15
length: 12

CDR3: SVVKGSEAF
size: -
V: TRBV29-1
length: 9

CDR3: ASSPTGGWVETQY
size: -
V: TRBV11-2
length: 13

CDR3: ASSSGSNYEQF
size: -
V: TRBV5-1
length: 11

CDR3: SARLGGLGEAF
size: -
V: TRBV20-1
length: 11

CDR3: ASSPGGEQF
size: -
V: TRBV5-1
length: 9

CDR3: ASSSSTGGNYGYT
size: -
V: TRBV11-2
length: 13

CDR3: SATKTAEGSDTQY
size: few
V: TRBV20-1
length: 13

CDR3: ASSMLRGPGASNQPQH
size: -
V: TRBV19
length: 16

CDR3: SARQGAGNTIY
size: -
V: TRBV20-1
length: 11

CDR3: SARDRVMWGLFNSPLH
size: -
V: TRBV20-1
length: 16

CDR3: SALPGGKGKLF
size: -
V: TRBV20-1
length: 11

CDR3: ASSYDRAQF
size: -
V: TRBV25-1
length: 9

CDR3: ASSISIDYEQY
size: -
V: TRBV19
length: 11

CDR3: SASWQGAKETQY
size: -
V: TRBV20-1
length: 12

CDR3: ASSGTGTGIADTQY
size: -
V: TRBV5-1
length: 14

CDR3: ASSTGTEAFNEKLF
size: -
V: TRBV5-5
length: 14

CDR3: ASSDSREPRRGYGYT
size: -
V: TRBV10-2
length: 15

CDR3: ASGPQGGYGYT
size: many
V: TRBV5-1
length: 11

CDR3: ASSSGQYGYT
size: few
V: TRBV7-9
length: 10

CDR3: ASSLEGGGYGYT
size: -
V: TRBV12-3/TRBV12-4
length: 12

CDR3: ASSQEAGPGNQPQH
size: -
V: TRBV14
length: 14

CDR3: ASSGTGVNTGELF
size: few
V: TRBV2
length: 13

CDR3: ATSRDPNEQY
size: -
V: TRBV15
length: 10

CDR3: ASSHMAGQGVYPYEQY
size: few
V: TRBV6-2/TRBV6-3
length: 16

CDR3: ASSRTGSYGYT
size: many
V: TRBV18
length: 11

CDR3: ASSLESGYTEAF
size: few
V: TRBV11-2
length: 12